Listed below are T cell receptor beta chains from one sample, sequenced in a study of cytomegalovirus exposure and HLA in healthy donors. Clones were read by immunoSEQ multiplex PCR, and TCRdb kept only the in-frame ones, dropping some. The table records roughly 300,000 clones, roughly 90% of them present only once. The sample taken for sequencing was PBMCs. The receptor source for this set is a woman aged 18-29 years in good health and CMV-seronegative. Both conserved end residues are part of each CDR3. Fields, in order: clone size, J gene, V gene, D gene, CDR3 protein, CDR3 DNA. D genes are given only for firm matches. Part of the rows lack a size; the others show once, few, many or a class for expanded clones.

clone size: NA; J gene: TRBJ2-1; V gene: TRBV6-1; D gene: TRBD2; CDR3 protein: CASSEQASGYNEQFF; CDR3 DNA: TGTGCCAGCAGTGAACAGGCTAGCGGTTACAATGAGCAGTTCTTC
clone size: NA; J gene: TRBJ2-7; V gene: TRBV28; D gene: NA; CDR3 protein: CASSSPLDREGQYF; CDR3 DNA: TGTGCCAGCAGTTCACCCTTGGACAGGGAGGGGCAGTACTTC
clone size: NA; J gene: TRBJ1-2; V gene: TRBV28; D gene: TRBD1; CDR3 protein: CASSEETGIGGYTF; CDR3 DNA: TGTGCCAGCAGTGAAGAGACAGGGATTGGCGGCTACACCTTC
clone size: NA; J gene: TRBJ2-5; V gene: TRBV9; D gene: TRBD2; CDR3 protein: CASSPTSGQETQYF; CDR3 DNA: TGTGCCAGCAGCCCCACTAGCGGCCAAGAGACCCAGTACTTC
clone size: NA; J gene: TRBJ1-2; V gene: TRBV6-6; D gene: TRBD1; CDR3 protein: CASSPMDRGSPGYTF; CDR3 DNA: TGTGCCAGCAGTCCAATGGACAGGGGTAGTCCGGGCTACACCTTC
clone size: NA; J gene: TRBJ1-5; V gene: TRBV4-1; D gene: TRBD1; CDR3 protein: CASSHPTRDRERVDQPQHF; CDR3 DNA: TGCGCCAGCAGCCACCCCACGCGGGACAGGGAACGGGTGGATCAGCCCCAGCATTTT
clone size: NA; J gene: TRBJ2-3; V gene: TRBV6-6; D gene: NA; CDR3 protein: CASSYGQGYTDTQYF; CDR3 DNA: TGTGCCAGCAGTTACGGCCAGGGGTACACAGATACGCAGTATTTT
clone size: NA; J gene: TRBJ1-5; V gene: TRBV27; D gene: NA; CDR3 protein: CASSFQGSHQPQHF; CDR3 DNA: TGTGCCAGCAGTTTCCAGGGCAGTCATCAGCCCCAGCATTTT
clone size: NA; J gene: TRBJ1-2; V gene: TRBV13; D gene: TRBD1; CDR3 protein: CASSLVVGTGEEYTF; CDR3 DNA: TGTGCCAGCAGCTTAGTAGTTGGGACAGGGGAGGAATACACCTTC
clone size: NA; J gene: TRBJ1-2; V gene: TRBV19; D gene: NA; CDR3 protein: CASSMAGYGYTF; CDR3 DNA: TGTGCCAGTAGTATGGCAGGATATGGCTACACCTTC
clone size: NA; J gene: TRBJ1-2; V gene: TRBV10-3; D gene: NA; CDR3 protein: CAISDTLGGYTF; CDR3 DNA: TGTGCCATCAGTGACACCCTTGGCGGCTACACCTTC
clone size: NA; J gene: TRBJ1-2; V gene: TRBV27; D gene: NA; CDR3 protein: CASSPGLGVGGYTF; CDR3 DNA: TGTGCCAGCAGTCCGGGCTTAGGGGTAGGTGGCTACACCTTC
clone size: NA; J gene: TRBJ2-1; V gene: TRBV5-1; D gene: NA; CDR3 protein: CASSPTGSSYNEQFF; CDR3 DNA: TGCGCCAGCAGCCCAACCGGGAGCTCCTACAATGAGCAGTTCTTC
clone size: NA; J gene: TRBJ1-4; V gene: TRBV5-1; D gene: TRBD1; CDR3 protein: CASSLGQGAQKLFF; CDR3 DNA: TGCGCCAGCAGCTTGGGACAGGGGGCGCAAAAACTGTTTTTT
clone size: NA; J gene: TRBJ1-5; V gene: TRBV28; D gene: TRBD1; CDR3 protein: CASSPVRGEKQPQHF; CDR3 DNA: TGTGCCAGCAGCCCCGTCAGGGGGGAGAAGCAGCCCCAGCATTTT
clone size: NA; J gene: TRBJ1-6; V gene: TRBV28; D gene: TRBD1; CDR3 protein: CASSLSTGGTPYNSPLHF; CDR3 DNA: TGTGCCAGCAGTTTAAGTACAGGGGGCACCCCGTATAATTCACCCCTCCACTTT
clone size: NA; J gene: TRBJ2-7; V gene: TRBV7-8; D gene: TRBD2; CDR3 protein: CASSSSPPWSGRAYEQYF; CDR3 DNA: TGTGCCAGCAGCTCTAGCCCCCCCTGGAGCGGGAGGGCCTACGAGCAGTACTTC
clone size: NA; J gene: TRBJ2-1; V gene: TRBV7-9; D gene: NA; CDR3 protein: CASSSPMSSYNEQFF; CDR3 DNA: TGTGCCAGCAGCTCGCCCATGAGCTCCTACAATGAGCAGTTCTTC
clone size: once; J gene: TRBJ2-7; V gene: TRBV10-1; D gene: NA; CDR3 protein: CASSSRWDSSHEQYF; CDR3 DNA: TGCGCCAGCAGTTCCAGGTGGGACTCAAGCCACGAGCAGTACTTC
clone size: NA; J gene: TRBJ1-1; V gene: TRBV7-8; D gene: NA; CDR3 protein: CASSLAQYTEAFF; CDR3 DNA: TGTGCCAGCAGCTTAGCACAGTACACTGAAGCTTTCTTT
clone size: NA; J gene: TRBJ2-2; V gene: TRBV18; D gene: NA; CDR3 protein: CASSPLLASETGELFF; CDR3 DNA: TGTGCCAGCTCACCACTTTTGGCTAGCGAGACCGGGGAGCTGTTTTTT
clone size: NA; J gene: TRBJ1-1; V gene: TRBV10-3; D gene: TRBD1; CDR3 protein: CAISDPASGQGLGEAFF; CDR3 DNA: TGTGCCATCAGCGATCCAGCTTCTGGACAGGGACTCGGTGAAGCTTTCTTT
clone size: NA; J gene: TRBJ2-1; V gene: TRBV9; D gene: NA; CDR3 protein: CASSVGADSYNEQFF; CDR3 DNA: TGTGCCAGCAGCGTAGGAGCGGATTCCTACAATGAGCAGTTCTTC
clone size: NA; J gene: TRBJ2-7; V gene: TRBV5-1; D gene: NA; CDR3 protein: CASSQGGYEQYF; CDR3 DNA: TGCGCCAGCAGCCAGGGCGGCTACGAGCAGTACTTC
clone size: once; J gene: TRBJ1-1; V gene: TRBV27; D gene: NA; CDR3 protein: CASSSQGSWTEAFF; CDR3 DNA: TGTGCCAGCAGTTCCCAGGGGAGTTGGACTGAAGCTTTCTTT
clone size: once; J gene: TRBJ2-2; V gene: TRBV7-2; D gene: NA; CDR3 protein: CASSQNMAGELFF; CDR3 DNA: TGTGCCAGCAGCCAAAACATGGCCGGGGAGCTGTTTTTT
clone size: NA; J gene: TRBJ2-7; V gene: TRBV7-6; D gene: NA; CDR3 protein: CASSLAVGGDRDEQYF; CDR3 DNA: TGTGCCAGCAGCTTAGCGGTGGGGGGAGATCGGGACGAGCAGTACTTC
clone size: NA; J gene: TRBJ2-3; V gene: TRBV4-3; D gene: TRBD2; CDR3 protein: CASSQVSSGIADTQYF; CDR3 DNA: TGCGCCAGCAGCCAAGTATCTAGCGGGATTGCAGATACGCAGTATTTT
clone size: NA; J gene: TRBJ1-1; V gene: TRBV9; D gene: NA; CDR3 protein: CASSFRGGGTEAFF; CDR3 DNA: TGTGCCAGCAGTTTTAGGGGTGGTGGCACTGAAGCTTTCTTT
clone size: NA; J gene: TRBJ2-1; V gene: TRBV19; D gene: NA; CDR3 protein: CASSLHNEQFF; CDR3 DNA: TGTGCCAGTAGTCTCCACAATGAGCAGTTCTTC
clone size: NA; J gene: TRBJ2-7; V gene: TRBV6-5; D gene: TRBD1; CDR3 protein: CASSYGTGGYEQYF; CDR3 DNA: TGTGCCAGCAGTTATGGGACAGGGGGATACGAGCAGTACTTC
clone size: NA; J gene: TRBJ1-6; V gene: TRBV11-2; D gene: NA; CDR3 protein: CASSQAWGALHF; CDR3 DNA: TGTGCCAGCAGCCAGGCATGGGGCGCCCTCCACTTT
clone size: NA; J gene: TRBJ2-7; V gene: TRBV30; D gene: TRBD1; CDR3 protein: CAWSVSTGAYEQYF; CDR3 DNA: TGTGCCTGGAGTGTATCAACAGGGGCCTACGAGCAGTACTTC
clone size: NA; J gene: TRBJ1-1; V gene: TRBV27; D gene: NA; CDR3 protein: CASSLSIGGMNTEAFF; CDR3 DNA: TGTGCCAGCAGTTTATCGATCGGGGGAATGAACACTGAAGCTTTCTTT
clone size: NA; J gene: TRBJ2-3; V gene: TRBV7-2; D gene: NA; CDR3 protein: CASSARHSTDTQYF; CDR3 DNA: TGTGCCAGCAGCGCCCGACATAGCACAGATACGCAGTATTTT
clone size: NA; J gene: TRBJ2-1; V gene: TRBV14; D gene: NA; CDR3 protein: CASSTFVRASYNEQFF; CDR3 DNA: TGTGCCAGCAGCACCTTCGTGCGGGCCTCCTACAATGAGCAGTTCTTC
clone size: NA; J gene: TRBJ1-2; V gene: TRBV7-3; D gene: TRBD1; CDR3 protein: CASSPGQVEGYTF; CDR3 DNA: TGTGCCAGCAGCCCAGGACAGGTGGAGGGCTACACCTTC
clone size: NA; J gene: TRBJ2-7; V gene: TRBV19; D gene: NA; CDR3 protein: CASSRSLHPSYEQYF; CDR3 DNA: TGTGCCAGTAGTAGGTCTCTCCACCCCAGCTACGAGCAGTACTTC
clone size: few; J gene: TRBJ1-2; V gene: TRBV28; D gene: NA; CDR3 protein: CASEALYGYTF; CDR3 DNA: TGTGCCAGTGAGGCGCTCTATGGCTACACCTTC
clone size: NA; J gene: TRBJ2-1; V gene: TRBV6-5; D gene: NA; CDR3 protein: CASSYVSPGQFF; CDR3 DNA: TGTGCCAGCAGTTACGTCAGCCCGGGGCAGTTCTTC
clone size: NA; J gene: TRBJ2-1; V gene: TRBV5-1; D gene: TRBD1; CDR3 protein: CASLSGATGAHDPFF; CDR3 DNA: TGCGCCAGCTTATCCGGCGCGACAGGGGCCCATGATCCGTTCTTC
clone size: NA; J gene: TRBJ2-2; V gene: TRBV5-5; D gene: NA; CDR3 protein: CASSFVQAGELFF; CDR3 DNA: TGTGCCAGCAGCTTTGTGCAGGCCGGGGAGCTGTTTTTT
clone size: NA; J gene: TRBJ2-7; V gene: TRBV13; D gene: TRBD1; CDR3 protein: CASSTRQGPYEQYF; CDR3 DNA: TGTGCCAGCAGCACGAGACAGGGTCCCTACGAGCAGTACTTC
clone size: NA; J gene: TRBJ2-5; V gene: TRBV10-1; D gene: NA; CDR3 protein: CASSSSGKETQYF; CDR3 DNA: TGCGCCAGCAGTTCCTCGGGGAAAGAGACCCAGTACTTC
clone size: NA; J gene: TRBJ2-2; V gene: TRBV7-2; D gene: TRBD2; CDR3 protein: CASSLELPGLAATGELFF; CDR3 DNA: TGTGCCAGCAGCTTAGAGCTGCCCGGACTAGCAGCGACCGGGGAGCTGTTTTTT
clone size: NA; J gene: TRBJ1-2; V gene: TRBV12-5; D gene: TRBD1; CDR3 protein: CASGTGQGARKSSYTF; CDR3 DNA: TGTGCTAGTGGAACGGGACAGGGGGCGCGAAAATCGAGCTACACCTTC
clone size: once; J gene: TRBJ2-3; V gene: TRBV7-6; D gene: TRBD2; CDR3 protein: CASSLTSGTTDTQYF; CDR3 DNA: TGTGCCAGCAGCTTAACTAGCGGGACCACAGATACGCAGTATTTT
clone size: NA; J gene: TRBJ2-1; V gene: TRBV27; D gene: TRBD2; CDR3 protein: CASSYASPTSGNEQFF; CDR3 DNA: TGTGCCAGCAGTTATGCTTCCCCGACTAGCGGGAATGAGCAGTTCTTC
clone size: NA; J gene: TRBJ2-1; V gene: TRBV19; D gene: TRBD2; CDR3 protein: CASSTPEASGIYNEQFF; CDR3 DNA: TGTGCCAGTAGTACCCCCGAGGCTAGCGGGATCTACAATGAGCAGTTCTTC
clone size: NA; J gene: TRBJ1-6; V gene: TRBV2; D gene: NA; CDR3 protein: CASSEWSENNSPLHF; CDR3 DNA: TGTGCCAGCAGTGAATGGTCAGAAAATAATTCACCCCTCCACTTT
clone size: NA; J gene: TRBJ2-5; V gene: TRBV6-5; D gene: NA; CDR3 protein: CASTGPRETQYF; CDR3 DNA: TGTGCCAGCACAGGCCCTCGGGAGACCCAGTACTTC
clone size: NA; J gene: TRBJ2-7; V gene: TRBV18; D gene: TRBD2; CDR3 protein: CASSPPRGGGLAGPYEQYF; CDR3 DNA: TGTGCCAGCTCACCACCGCGCGGGGGGGGGCTAGCGGGGCCCTACGAGCAGTACTTC
clone size: NA; J gene: TRBJ1-1; V gene: TRBV7-9; D gene: NA; CDR3 protein: CASSAAGADEAFF; CDR3 DNA: TGTGCCAGCAGTGCTGCGGGGGCAGATGAAGCTTTCTTT
clone size: NA; J gene: TRBJ1-2; V gene: TRBV2; D gene: TRBD1; CDR3 protein: CASSETGVDGYTF; CDR3 DNA: TGTGCCAGCAGTGAAACAGGGGTCGATGGCTACACCTTC
clone size: once; J gene: TRBJ2-1; V gene: TRBV9; D gene: TRBD1; CDR3 protein: CASSVMGQGSGNEQFF; CDR3 DNA: TGTGCCAGCAGCGTCATGGGACAGGGGTCTGGAAATGAGCAGTTCTTC
clone size: NA; J gene: TRBJ2-5; V gene: TRBV4-1; D gene: NA; CDR3 protein: CASSQAFNTPGFQYF; CDR3 DNA: TGCGCCAGCAGCCAAGCTTTCAATACACCGGGTTTCCAGTACTTC
clone size: NA; J gene: TRBJ2-7; V gene: TRBV5-4; D gene: TRBD1; CDR3 protein: CASSPSGTGLYEQYF; CDR3 DNA: TGTGCCAGCAGCCCGTCCGGGACAGGCCTCTACGAGCAGTACTTC